This TCR beta chain was sequenced for a study of cytomegalovirus exposure and HLA in healthy donors. Whole-study findings and limits: Solely CMV serostatus was available to characterize immune exposure. It has been reported that TCR beta sequences accurately predicted the HLA-A and HLA-B alleles of most subjects.

With regard to this clone: Antigen: not known.

CDR1 and CDR2 from the germline V gene are SNHLY and FYNNEI. The V and J ends lost 8 bases and 2 bases respectively, with 10 bases between them. This CDR3 spans 12 amino acids. Use of 60 Vbeta and 13 Jbeta primers characterized the PCR. Assay: immunoSEQ multiplex PCR; the TCRdb copy retains only in-frame clones and omits some. The sample yields some 77,000 clones, about four fifths seen once. The V call is TRBV2, the J call TRBJ2-7; tentative D call: TRBD2 (5 bases). Source material: PBMCs. This TCR derives from a man in his fifties in good health and CMV-seropositive. CDR3 sequence reads: CASLSTTYEQYF. CDR3 nucleotide sequence: TGTGCCAGCCTTTCGACTACCTACGAGCAGTACTTC.